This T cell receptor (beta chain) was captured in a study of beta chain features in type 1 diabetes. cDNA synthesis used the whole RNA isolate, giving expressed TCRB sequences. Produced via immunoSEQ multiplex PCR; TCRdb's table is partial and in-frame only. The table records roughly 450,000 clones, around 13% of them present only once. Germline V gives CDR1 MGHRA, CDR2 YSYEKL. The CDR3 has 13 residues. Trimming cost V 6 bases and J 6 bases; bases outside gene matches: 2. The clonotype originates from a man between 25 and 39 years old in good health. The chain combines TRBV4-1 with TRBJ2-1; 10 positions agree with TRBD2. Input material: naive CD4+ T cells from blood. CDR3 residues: CASRQRGGNEQFF. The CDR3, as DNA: TGCGCCAGCAGGCAGCGGGGGGGCAATGAGCAGTTCTTC.